The following is a T cell receptor (beta chain) sequence with its context. Its antigen is not known. This entry is derived from a study of shared clonotypes between healthy human individuals. The study, taken as a whole, reports: Naive CD4 clonotypes overlapped across several donors at about 5.2%. With few donors, the genetic and exposure-history diversity represented was limited.

V was pared by 0 bases and J by 13 bases, with 10 bases between. Germline V gene lookup returns CDR1 MGHDK and CDR2 SYGVNS. This CDR3 comprises 13 residues. Profiling relied on immunoSEQ multiplex PCR, and the TCRdb table lists in-frame clones only, not all of them. The table has millions of clones, over 85% seen once. This chain links TRBV25-1 with TRBJ1-6; no definite D call. The sequenced sample consisted of naive CD4+ T cells from PBMCs. Subset given: CD45RA+ positively selected. The TCR originated in a man in his late teens or twenties in good health. Some clones in this sample may be carry-over from other donors' samples. The CDR3 DNA is TGTGCCAGCAGTGAATATAACGCGGCGCCCCTCCACTTT. Its protein product is CASSEYNAAPLHF.